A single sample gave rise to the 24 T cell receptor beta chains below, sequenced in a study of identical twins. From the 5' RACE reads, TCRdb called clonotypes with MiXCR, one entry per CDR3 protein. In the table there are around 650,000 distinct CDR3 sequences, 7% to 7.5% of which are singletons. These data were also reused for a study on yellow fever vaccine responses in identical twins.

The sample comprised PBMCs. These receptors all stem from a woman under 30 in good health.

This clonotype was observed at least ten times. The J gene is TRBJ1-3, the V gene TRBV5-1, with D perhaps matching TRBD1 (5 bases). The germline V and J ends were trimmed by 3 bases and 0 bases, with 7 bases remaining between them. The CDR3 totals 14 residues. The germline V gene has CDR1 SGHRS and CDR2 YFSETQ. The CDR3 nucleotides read TGCGCCAGCAGCTACAGGCTCTCTGGAAACACCATATATTTT. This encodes CASSYRLSGNTIYF.

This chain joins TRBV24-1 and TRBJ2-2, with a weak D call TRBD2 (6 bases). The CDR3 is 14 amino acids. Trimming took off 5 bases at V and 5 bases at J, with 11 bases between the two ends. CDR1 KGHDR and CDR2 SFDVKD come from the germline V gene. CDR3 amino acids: CATSASVRTGELFF. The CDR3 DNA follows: TGTGCCACCAGTGCTAGCGTGAGAACCGGGGAGCTGTTTTTT.

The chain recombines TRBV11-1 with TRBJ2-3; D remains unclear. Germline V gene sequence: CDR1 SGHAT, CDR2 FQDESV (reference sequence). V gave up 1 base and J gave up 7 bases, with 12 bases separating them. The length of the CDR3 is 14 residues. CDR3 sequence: CASSLVGKGYTQYF. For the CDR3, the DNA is TGTGCCAGCAGCTTAGTGGGGAAAGGATATACGCAGTATTTT.

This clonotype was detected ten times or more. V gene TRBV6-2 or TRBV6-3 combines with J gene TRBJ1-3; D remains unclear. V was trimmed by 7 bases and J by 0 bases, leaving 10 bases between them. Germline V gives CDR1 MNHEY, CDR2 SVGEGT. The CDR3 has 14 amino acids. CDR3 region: CASTRANSGNTIYF. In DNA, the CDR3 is TGTGCCAGCACGAGGGCCAACTCTGGAAACACCATATATTTT.

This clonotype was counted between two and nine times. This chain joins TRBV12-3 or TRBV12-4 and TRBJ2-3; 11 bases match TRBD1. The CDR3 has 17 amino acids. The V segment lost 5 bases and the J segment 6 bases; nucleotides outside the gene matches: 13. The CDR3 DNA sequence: TGTGCCAGCAGTCCTGGGACAGGGGGTATTTCAGCGGATACGCAGTATTTT. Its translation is CASSPGTGGISADTQYF.

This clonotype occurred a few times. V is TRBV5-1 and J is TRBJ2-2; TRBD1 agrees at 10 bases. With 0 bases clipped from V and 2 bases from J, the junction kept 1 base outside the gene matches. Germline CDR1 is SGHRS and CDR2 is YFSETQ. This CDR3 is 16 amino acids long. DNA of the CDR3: TGCGCCAGCAGCTTGGGGGACAGGGGCAACACCGGGGAGCTGTTTTTT. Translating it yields CASSLGDRGNTGELFF.

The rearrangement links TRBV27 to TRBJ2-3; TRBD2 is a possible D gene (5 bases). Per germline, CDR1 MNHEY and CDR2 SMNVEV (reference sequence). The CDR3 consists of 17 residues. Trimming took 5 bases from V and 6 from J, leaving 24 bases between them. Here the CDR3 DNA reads TGTGCCAGCAGTCCAGGACTGGGGAAGGGTTGGGTTGATACGCAGTATTTT. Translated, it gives CASSPGLGKGWVDTQYF.

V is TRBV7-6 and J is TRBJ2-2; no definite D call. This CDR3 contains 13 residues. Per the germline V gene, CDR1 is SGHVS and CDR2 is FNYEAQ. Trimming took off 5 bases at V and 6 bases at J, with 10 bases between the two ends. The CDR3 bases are TGTGCCAGCAGCGTGGTCGCCCCCGGGGAGCTGTTTTTT. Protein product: CASSVVAPGELFF. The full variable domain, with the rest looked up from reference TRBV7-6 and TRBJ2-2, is GAGVSQSPRYKVTKRGQDVALRCDPISGHVSLYWYRQALGQGPEFLTYFNYEAQQDKSGLPNDRFSAERPEGSISTLTIQRTEQRDSAMYRCASSVVAPGELFFGEGSRLTVL.

Here the CDR3 DNA reads TGCGCCAGCAGCTTGGGTCCTCGAACTAGCGGCTCCACAGATACGCAGTATTTT. This sequence encodes CASSLGPRTSGSTDTQYF. V is TRBV5-1 and J is TRBJ2-3; 8 bases match TRBD2. The V segment lost 0 bases and the J segment 2 bases; nucleotides outside the gene matches: 11. This CDR3 region has 18 residues. From germline, CDR1 is SGHRS and CDR2 YFSETQ.

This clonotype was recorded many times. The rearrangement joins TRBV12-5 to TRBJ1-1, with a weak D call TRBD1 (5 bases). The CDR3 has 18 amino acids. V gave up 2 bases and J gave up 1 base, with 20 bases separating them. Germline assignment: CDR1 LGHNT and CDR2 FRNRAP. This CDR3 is CASGLNHLSGGTNTEAFF. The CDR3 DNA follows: TGTGCTAGTGGTTTGAACCACTTGTCGGGTGGGACGAACACTGAAGCTTTCTTT. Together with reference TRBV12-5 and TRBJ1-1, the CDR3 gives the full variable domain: DARVTQTPRHKVTEMGQEVTMRCQPILGHNTVFWYRQTMMQGLELLAYFRNRAPLDDSGMPKDRFSAEMPDATLATLKIQPSEPRDSAVYFCASGLNHLSGGTNTEAFFGQGTRLTVV.

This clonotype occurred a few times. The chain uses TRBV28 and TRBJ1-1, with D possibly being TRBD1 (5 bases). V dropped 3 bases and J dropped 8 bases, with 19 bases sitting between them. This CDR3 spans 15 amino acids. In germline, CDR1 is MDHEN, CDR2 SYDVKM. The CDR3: CASSFPEAGNSEAFF. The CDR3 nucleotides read TGTGCCAGCAGTTTCCCCGAGGCAGGGAATAGCGAAGCTTTCTTT.

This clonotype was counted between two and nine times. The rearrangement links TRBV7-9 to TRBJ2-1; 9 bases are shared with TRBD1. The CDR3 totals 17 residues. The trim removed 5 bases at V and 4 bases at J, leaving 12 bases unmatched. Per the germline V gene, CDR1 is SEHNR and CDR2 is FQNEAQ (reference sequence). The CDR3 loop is CASSRRGRQGEYNEQFF. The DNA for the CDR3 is TGTGCCAGCAGCCGCCGGGGGAGACAGGGGGAATACAATGAGCAGTTCTTC. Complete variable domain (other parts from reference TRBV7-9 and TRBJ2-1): DTGVSQNPRHKITKRGQNVTFRCDPISEHNRLYWYRQTLGQGPEFLTYFQNEAQLEKSRLLSDRFSAERPKGSFSTLEIQRTEQGDSAMYLCASSRRGRQGEYNEQFFGPGTRLTVL.

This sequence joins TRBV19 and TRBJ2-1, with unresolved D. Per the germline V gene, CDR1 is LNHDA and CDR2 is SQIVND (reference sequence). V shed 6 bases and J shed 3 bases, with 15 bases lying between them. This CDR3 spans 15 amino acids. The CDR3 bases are TGTGCCAGTAGAACGGACGCAATCGTCTACAATGAGCAGTTCTTC. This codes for CASRTDAIVYNEQFF. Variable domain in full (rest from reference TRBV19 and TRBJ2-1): DGGITQSPKYLFRKEGQNVTLSCEQNLNHDAMYWYRQDPGQGLRLIYYSQIVNDFQKGDIAEGYSVSREKKESFPLTVTSAQKNPTAFYLCASRTDAIVYNEQFFGPGTRLTVL.

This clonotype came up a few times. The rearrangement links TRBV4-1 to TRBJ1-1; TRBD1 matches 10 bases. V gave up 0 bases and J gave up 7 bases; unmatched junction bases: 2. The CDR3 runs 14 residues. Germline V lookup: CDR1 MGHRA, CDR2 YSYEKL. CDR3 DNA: TGCGCCAGCAGCCAAGATGGACAGGGGGGTGAAGCTTTCTTT. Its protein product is CASSQDGQGGEAFF.

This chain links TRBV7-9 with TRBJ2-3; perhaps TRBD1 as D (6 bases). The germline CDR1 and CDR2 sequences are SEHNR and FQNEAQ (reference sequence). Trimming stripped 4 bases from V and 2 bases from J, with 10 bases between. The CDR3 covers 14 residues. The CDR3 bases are TGTGCCAGCAGCTCCGGACAGTACACAGATACGCAGTATTTT. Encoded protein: CASSSGQYTDTQYF. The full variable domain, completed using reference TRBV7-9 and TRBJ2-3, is DTGVSQNPRHKITKRGQNVTFRCDPISEHNRLYWYRQTLGQGPEFLTYFQNEAQLEKSRLLSDRFSAERPKGSFSTLEIQRTEQGDSAMYLCASSSGQYTDTQYFGPGTRLTVL.

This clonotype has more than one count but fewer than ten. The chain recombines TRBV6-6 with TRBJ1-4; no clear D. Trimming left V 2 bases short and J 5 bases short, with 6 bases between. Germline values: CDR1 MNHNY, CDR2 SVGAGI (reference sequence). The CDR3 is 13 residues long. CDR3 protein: CASSYPENEKLFF. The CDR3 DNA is TGTGCCAGCAGTTACCCGGAAAATGAAAAACTGTTTTTT.

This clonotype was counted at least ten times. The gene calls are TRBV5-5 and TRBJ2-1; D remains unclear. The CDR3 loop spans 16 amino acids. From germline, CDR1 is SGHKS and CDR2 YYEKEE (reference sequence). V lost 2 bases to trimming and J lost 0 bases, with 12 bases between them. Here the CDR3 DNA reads TGTGCCAGCAGCTTCGTCAGTAAGAGCTCCTACAATGAGCAGTTCTTC. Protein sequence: CASSFVSKSSYNEQFF.

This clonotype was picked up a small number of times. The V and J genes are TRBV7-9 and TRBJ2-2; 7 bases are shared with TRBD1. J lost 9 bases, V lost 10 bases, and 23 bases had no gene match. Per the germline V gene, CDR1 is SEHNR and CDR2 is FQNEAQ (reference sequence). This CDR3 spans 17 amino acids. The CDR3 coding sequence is TGTGCCATCCTCCTAGGGGGACAGAACCTGGGTTCCTGGGAGCTGTTTTTT. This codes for CAILLGGQNLGSWELFF. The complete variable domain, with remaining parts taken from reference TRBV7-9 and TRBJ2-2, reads DTGVSQNPRHKITKRGQNVTFRCDPISEHNRLYWYRQTLGQGPEFLTYFQNEAQLEKSRLLSDRFSAERPKGSFSTLEIQRTEQGDSAMYLCAILLGGQNLGSWELFFGEGSRLTVL.

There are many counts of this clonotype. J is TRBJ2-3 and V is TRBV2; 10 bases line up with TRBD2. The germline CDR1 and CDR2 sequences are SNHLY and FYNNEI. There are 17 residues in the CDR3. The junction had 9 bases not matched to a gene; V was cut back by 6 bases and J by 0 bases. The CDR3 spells CASRRRTSGESTDTQYF. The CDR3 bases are TGTGCCAGCAGACGTAGGACTAGCGGAGAAAGCACAGATACGCAGTATTTT.

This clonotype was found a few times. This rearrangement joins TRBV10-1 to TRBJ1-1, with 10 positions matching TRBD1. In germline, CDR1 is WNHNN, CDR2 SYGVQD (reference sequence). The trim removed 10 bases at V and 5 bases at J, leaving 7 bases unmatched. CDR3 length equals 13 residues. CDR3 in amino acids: CAIHPDRGTEAFF. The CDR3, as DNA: TGCGCCATTCACCCGGACAGGGGGACTGAAGCTTTCTTT.

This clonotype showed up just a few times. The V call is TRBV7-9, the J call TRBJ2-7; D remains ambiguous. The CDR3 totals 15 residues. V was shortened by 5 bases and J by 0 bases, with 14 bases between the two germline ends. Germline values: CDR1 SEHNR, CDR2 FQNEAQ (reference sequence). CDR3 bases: TGTGCCAGCAGCCCCGTGAGGACCCTCTCCTACGAGCAGTACTTC. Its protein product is CASSPVRTLSYEQYF.

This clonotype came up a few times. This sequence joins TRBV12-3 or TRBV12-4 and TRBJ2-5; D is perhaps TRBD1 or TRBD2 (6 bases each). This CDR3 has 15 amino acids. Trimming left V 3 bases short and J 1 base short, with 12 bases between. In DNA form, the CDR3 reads TGTGCCAGCAGTTTGGAGGGGGGATCCCAAGAGACCCAGTACTTC. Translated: CASSLEGGSQETQYF.

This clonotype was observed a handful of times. The CDR3: CASSSGLANSYEQYF. The CDR3 DNA reads TGTGCCAGCAGTTCGGGACTAGCCAACTCCTACGAGCAGTACTTC. V gene TRBV12-3 or TRBV12-4 combines with J gene TRBJ2-7, with 9 nucleotides matching TRBD2. V was clipped by 4 bases and J by 0 bases; unmatched bases: 4. The CDR3 is made up of 15 amino acids.

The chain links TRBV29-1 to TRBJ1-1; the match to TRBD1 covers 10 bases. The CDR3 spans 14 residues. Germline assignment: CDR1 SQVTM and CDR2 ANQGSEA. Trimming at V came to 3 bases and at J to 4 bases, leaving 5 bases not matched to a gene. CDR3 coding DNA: TGCAGCGTTGAGGGGACAGGGGCAAGCACTGAAGCTTTCTTT. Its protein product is CSVEGTGASTEAFF.